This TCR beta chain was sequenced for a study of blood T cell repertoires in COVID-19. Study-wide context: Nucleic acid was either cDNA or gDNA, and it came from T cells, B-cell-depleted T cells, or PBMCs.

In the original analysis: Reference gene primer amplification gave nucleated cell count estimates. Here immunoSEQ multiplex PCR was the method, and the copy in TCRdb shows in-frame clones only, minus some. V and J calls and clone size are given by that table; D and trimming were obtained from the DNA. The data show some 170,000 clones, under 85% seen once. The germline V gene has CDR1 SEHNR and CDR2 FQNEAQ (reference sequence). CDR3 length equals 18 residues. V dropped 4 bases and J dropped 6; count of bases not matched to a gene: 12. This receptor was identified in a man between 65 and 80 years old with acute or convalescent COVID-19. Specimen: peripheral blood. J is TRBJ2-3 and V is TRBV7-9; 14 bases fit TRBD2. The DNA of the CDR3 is TGTGCCAGCAGCTCCGACTCGGGACTAGCGGGAGCGTGGGATACGCAGTATTTT. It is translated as CASSSDSGLAGAWDTQYF.